The source of this T cell receptor beta chain is a study of regulatory T cells in long-lasting Graves disease. Study-level findings and limits: Persistent Graves' patients showed less TCR diversity than newly diagnosed patients showed. When disease was persistent, TRBV28, TRBJ1-2 and TRBJ2-5 were the favored segments.

TCR beta libraries were built with iRepertoire HTBI primers and Arm-PCR of CDR3 regions. Via MiXCR, TCRdb re-called the multiplex PCR reads, giving one row per CDR3 protein. The top ten clones hold around 11% of a sample with about 220,000 distinct CDR3 sequences, around 19% of them seen once. The ends were cut back, 5 bases at V and 3 bases at J, with 10 bases in the middle. From germline, CDR1 is DFQATT and CDR2 SNEGSKA (reference sequence). CDR3 size: 12 residues. This clonotype was found many times. Its cognate antigen is unknown. The time point: newly diagnosed GD, antithyroid drugs for less than 3 months. Scientists built the TCR library using RNA that was extracted from PBMCs. These data were likewise used in another study, on T cells in Graves' hyperthyroidism and ophthalmopathy. That paper notes: Pregnant or lactating patients were excluded, as were those with uncontrolled infection or other autoimmune disease. Ophthalmopathy onset followed model prediction by a median approximately seven months.

The receptor was derived from a woman in her thirties with Graves disease. The specimen comprised peripheral blood mononuclear cells (PBMCs), sampled at new diagnosis, from a patient treated with antithyroid drugs. The J gene is TRBJ1-1, the V gene TRBV20-1, with a weak D call TRBD1 (5 bases). In nucleotides, the CDR3 is TGCAGTGCTGAACAGGAATACACTGAAGCTTTCTTT. Translating it yields CSAEQEYTEAFF.